These 25 T cell receptor beta chains came from one sample sequenced in a study of T cell responses to AZD1222 COVID-19 vaccine. Measured with immunoSEQ multiplex PCR; TCRdb has only the in-frame clones, and not every one. The sample lists about 100,000 clones; about 93% were seen once. The source was peripheral blood, collected on day 0 of AZD1222 vaccination. These receptors originate from an adult in good health.

This chain links TRBV18 with TRBJ1-4; D remains unclear. Germline CDR1 and CDR2: KGHSH and LQKENI. The CDR3 totals 13 residues. V gave up 1 base and J gave up 8 bases, with 8 bases separating them. The CDR3 here is CASSPQGWEKLFF. The CDR3 region has the DNA TGTGCCAGCTCACCACAGGGTTGGGAAAAACTGTTTTTT.

The chain has TRBV10-3 and TRBJ1-2; D is possibly TRBD1 (5 bases). V lost 7 bases and J 2 bases, leaving 11 bases between the germline ends. Germline lookup yields CDR1 ENHRY and CDR2 SYGVKD. The CDR3 covers 13 residues. The CDR3 nucleotides are TGTGCCATCACGGAGAGGGGAAACTATGGCTACACCTTC. This gives the protein CAITERGNYGYTF.

Written as DNA, the CDR3 is TGTGCCAGCAGGGTGGCTACTAACTATGGCTACACCTTC. Protein: CASRVATNYGYTF. J is TRBJ1-2 and V is TRBV6-5; unclear D gene. Per germline, CDR1 MNHEY and CDR2 SVGAGI. CDR3 size: 13 residues. V gave up 6 bases and J gave up 0 bases, with 8 bases separating them.

The genes are TRBV20-1 and TRBJ2-3; tentatively, D is TRBD2 (6 bases). The CDR3 is made up of 15 amino acids. Germline CDR1 is DFQATT and CDR2 is SNEGSKA (reference sequence). V was pared by 3 bases and J by 3 bases, with 16 bases between. DNA of the CDR3: TGCAGTGCTAGTTGGGCCGCGGGATTAACAGATACGCAGTATTTT. Translated, it gives CSASWAAGLTDTQYF.

This chain joins TRBV28 and TRBJ1-5, with D possibly matching TRBD1 (6 bases). Deletions cut 6 bases from V and 1 base from J, with 19 bases between. The CDR3 is 17 residues long. Per the germline V gene, CDR1 is MDHEN and CDR2 is SYDVKM. CDR3 loop: CASRRKKGDGSNQPQHF. CDR3 bases: TGTGCCAGCAGACGTAAAAAGGGGGACGGAAGCAATCAGCCCCAGCATTTT.

CDR3 residues: CASSQGHINTEAFF. The CDR3 bases are TGCGCCAGCAGCCAGGGACACATAAACACTGAAGCTTTCTTT. V gene TRBV4-1 combines with J gene TRBJ1-1; TRBD1 is a possible D gene (6 bases). CDR1 and CDR2 (germline): MGHRA, YSYEKL. V gave up 3 bases and J gave up 2 bases, with 10 bases separating them. The CDR3 has 14 residues.

In this sample, this clone turned up once. The chain joins TRBV7-9 to TRBJ2-5; 12 nucleotides align to TRBD2. The CDR3 runs 17 residues. Germline CDR1 is SEHNR and CDR2 is FQNEAQ (reference sequence). J lost 5 bases, V lost 1 base, and 8 bases had no gene match. The CDR3 coding sequence is TGTGCCAGCAGCTTAGATGCTAGCGGGAGGGTCTGGGAGACCCAGTACTTC. The encoded protein is CASSLDASGRVWETQYF.

This sequence joins TRBV19 and TRBJ1-5; possible D gene TRBD1, 5 bases. There are 16 residues in the CDR3. V shed 3 bases and J shed 1 base, with 13 bases lying between them. CDR1 is LNHDA, CDR2 SQIVND, per germline (reference sequence). The CDR3 loop reads CASSIGSGTSNQPQHF. The CDR3 DNA reads as TGTGCCAGTAGTATCGGATCAGGGACGAGCAATCAGCCCCAGCATTTT. The full variable domain, its missing parts supplied by reference TRBV19 and TRBJ1-5, is DGGITQSPKYLFRKEGQNVTLSCEQNLNHDAMYWYRQDPGQGLRLIYYSQIVNDFQKGDIAEGYSVSREKKESFPLTVTSAQKNPTAFYLCASSIGSGTSNQPQHFGDGTRLSIL.

There are a few counts of this clone. The chain links TRBV30 to TRBJ1-1; D is undetermined. V lost 0 bases and J lost 5, with 10 bases in between. CDR3 length: 13 amino acids. Germline V lookup: CDR1 GTSNPN, CDR2 SVGIG (reference sequence). The chain's CDR3 is CAWSVRTRTEAFF. CDR3 bases: TGTGCCTGGAGTGTCAGAACCAGAACTGAAGCTTTCTTT.

The chain joins TRBV27 to TRBJ2-7; TRBD2 is a possible D gene (5 bases). V was pared by 5 bases and J by 3 bases, with 11 bases between. The CDR3 runs 13 residues. Per the germline V gene, CDR1 is MNHEY and CDR2 is SMNVEV (reference sequence). The CDR3 bases are TGTGCCAGCAGTACTAGTTGGGGCTACGAGCAGTACTTC. This gives the protein CASSTSWGYEQYF.

The chain has TRBV2 and TRBJ2-7; D is uncertain. CDR3 length: 10 amino acids. Germline V gene data show CDR1 as SNHLY and CDR2 as FYNNEI. The V end was cut by 4 bases, the J end by 4 bases, with 2 bases between. The CDR3, as DNA: TGTGCCAGCAGTGGTTACGAGCAGTACTTC. Protein sequence: CASSGYEQYF.

The CDR3 sequence: CASSLHLGLAGGGELFF. Here the CDR3 DNA reads TGCGCCAGCAGCTTGCACTTAGGGCTAGCGGGAGGCGGGGAGCTGTTTTTT. The chain is built from TRBV5-1 and TRBJ2-2; 11 bases are shared with TRBD2. The CDR3 is made up of 17 amino acids. Trimming at V came to 1 base and at J to 7 bases, leaving 9 bases not matched to a gene. Germline CDR1 and CDR2: SGHRS and YFSETQ.

CDR3 nucleotide sequence: TGTGCCAGCAGCCCCGAGAGGGGGATCGATCAGCCCCAGCATTTT. It yields the protein CASSPERGIDQPQHF. The chain has TRBV7-9 and TRBJ1-5; tentatively, D is TRBD1 (6 bases). The CDR3 spans 15 residues. Per the germline V gene, CDR1 is SEHNR and CDR2 is FQNEAQ (reference sequence). Trimming removed 5 bases from V and 5 bases from J, with 16 bases in between.

This chain links TRBV5-1 with TRBJ1-1; possibly TRBD1 for D (6 bases). Germline CDR1 SGHRS, CDR2 YFSETQ. This CDR3 comprises 14 residues. Trimming left V 4 bases short and J 5 bases short, with 15 bases between. This chain's CDR3 is CASSPQGTGTEAFF. DNA of the CDR3: TGCGCCAGCAGCCCCCAGGGGACCGGGACTGAAGCTTTCTTT.

The rearrangement uses TRBV30 and TRBJ1-5; no clear D. Trimming stripped 8 bases from V and 6 bases from J, with 29 bases between. This CDR3 has 17 residues. Per germline, CDR1 GTSNPN and CDR2 SVGIG (reference sequence). The DNA for the CDR3 is TGTGCCCGGATCCGCGACGACAATTTCAATTCGGGTCAGCCCCAGCATTTT. It codes for CARIRDDNFNSGQPQHF.

The V call is TRBV5-5, the J call TRBJ1-5; 7 bases map to TRBD1. Germline V gives CDR1 SGHKS, CDR2 YYEKEE (reference sequence). With V trimmed by 4 bases and J by 1 base, 14 bases remained unmatched. This CDR3 has 18 residues. CDR3 sequence (DNA): TGTGCCAGCAGCATTACAGGGGCGCCTGGAGGGAGCAATCAGCCCCAGCATTTT. Translation gives CASSITGAPGGSNQPQHF.

V gene TRBV30 combines with J gene TRBJ2-1; D may match TRBD1 or TRBD2 (7 bases each). Trimming left V 0 bases short and J 5 bases short, with 14 bases between. Germline values: CDR1 GTSNPN, CDR2 SVGIG (reference sequence). The CDR3 has 15 amino acids. Here the CDR3 reads CAWSVGGGGNNEQFF. DNA for the CDR3: TGTGCCTGGAGTGTAGGGGGCGGGGGAAACAATGAGCAGTTCTTC.

This chain links TRBV7-8 with TRBJ1-6; 12 nucleotides match TRBD1. Germline loops: CDR1 SGHVS, CDR2 FQNEAQ. The CDR3 sequence is 15 residues long. V was pared by 5 bases and J by 14 bases, with 10 bases of the junction left unmatched. The CDR3 is CASSQPGQGASTLHF. CDR3 sequence (DNA): TGTGCCAGCAGCCAGCCGGGACAGGGGGCGTCAACCCTCCACTTT.

The chain has TRBV12-3 or TRBV12-4 and TRBJ2-7; D call uncertain. Trimming removed 3 bases from V and 4 bases from J, with 7 bases in between. The CDR3 contains 12 residues. CDR3: CASSFSPYEQYF. CDR3 sequence (DNA): TGTGCCAGCAGTTTTTCCCCTTACGAGCAGTACTTC.

The rearrangement joins TRBV5-4 to TRBJ2-3; D call uncertain. This CDR3 region has 14 residues. Deletions cut 6 bases from V and 4 bases from J, with 15 bases between. Looked up from germline, CDR1 is SGHNT and CDR2 is YYREEE (reference sequence). CDR3 residues: CASTPSGRADTQYF. Here the CDR3 DNA reads TGTGCCAGCACCCCCTCCGGAAGGGCAGATACGCAGTATTTT.

This chain joins TRBV7-9 and TRBJ2-7, with 8 bases aligning to TRBD2. The germline V gene encodes CDR1 SEHNR and CDR2 FQNEAQ (reference sequence). This CDR3 is 17 amino acids long. V dropped 4 bases and J dropped 5; count of bases not matched to a gene: 16. Here the CDR3 DNA reads TGTGCCAGCAGCTCCCAGATGCTTAGCGGGATCATCAACGAGCAGTACTTC. As protein: CASSSQMLSGIINEQYF.

In its sample, this clone was seen once. The CDR3 bases are TGTGCCAGCAGTCCTCTCGTAGCGGGCACAGATACGCAGTATTTT. Its translation is CASSPLVAGTDTQYF. The chain joins TRBV28 to TRBJ2-3; possibly TRBD2 for D (6 bases). Per germline, CDR1 MDHEN and CDR2 SYDVKM. Trimming took off 5 bases at V and 1 base at J, with 13 bases between the two ends. The CDR3 loop spans 15 amino acids.

This clone is a singleton in its sample. This chain joins TRBV6-1 and TRBJ2-7; TRBD2 agrees at 9 bases. The germline CDR1 and CDR2 sequences are MNHNS and SASEGT. Unmatched junction bases numbered 4, after V lost 0 bases and J lost 4 bases. CDR3 size: 15 residues. CDR3 nucleotide sequence: TGTGCCAGCAGTGAAGCGCAGGCGGGGGGGTACGAGCAGTACTTC. It specifies CASSEAQAGGYEQYF.

The chain joins TRBV29-1 to TRBJ2-1, with D possibly called TRBD1 or TRBD2 (7 bases each). The CDR3 extends over 13 amino acids. From germline, CDR1 is SQVTM and CDR2 ANQGSEA. V was pared by 7 bases and J by 0 bases, with 10 bases between. The CDR3 region has the DNA TGCAGCGGCAGGGGGGGCTCCTACAATGAGCAGTTCTTC. It is translated as CSGRGGSYNEQFF.

The rearrangement links TRBV2 to TRBJ1-2; 7 bases align to TRBD1. This CDR3 region has 15 residues. Germline CDR1 and CDR2: SNHLY and FYNNEI. V lost 6 bases, J lost 4 bases, and 11 bases stayed unmatched. CDR3 DNA sequence: TGTGCCAGCAGGGAGAGTCGACAGGGTGCCTATGGCTACACCTTC. This codes for CASRESRQGAYGYTF.